Presented here are 25 T cell receptor beta chains from one specimen sequenced in a study of shared clonotypes between healthy human individuals. This table comes from immunoSEQ multiplex PCR, and its TCRdb copy is limited to in-frame clones, with some not included. The sample has millions of clones, 90% to 95% seen once. The specimen sequenced was naive CD4+ T cells from PBMCs. Documented subset: CD45RA+ positively selected. The receptors were gathered from a man younger than 30 in good health. Some clones in this sample may be carry-over from other donors' samples.

This rearrangement joins TRBV6-6 to TRBJ2-1; TRBD2 matches at 8 bases. Trimming removed 8 bases from V and 0 bases from J; junction bases left unmatched: 6. CDR1 and CDR2 from the germline V gene are MNHNY and SVGAGI (reference sequence). The CDR3 consists of 15 residues. The CDR3 sequence is CASDESGSSYNEQFF. The DNA for the CDR3 is TGTGCCAGCGACGAAAGCGGGAGCTCCTACAATGAGCAGTTCTTC.

The chain employs TRBV28 and TRBJ2-7, with a possible D match to TRBD2 (5 bases). Germline CDR1 is MDHEN and CDR2 is SYDVKM. The CDR3 is 14 residues long. V was cut by 6 bases and J by 3 bases, with 15 bases left in between. CDR3 DNA sequence: TGTGCCAGCAGCACCCCGAATGGAGGCTACGAGCAGTACTTC. It yields the protein CASSTPNGGYEQYF.

This clone was counted a single time. This chain connects TRBV2 to TRBJ2-1; 10 bases are shared with TRBD2. The germline V gene has CDR1 SNHLY and CDR2 FYNNEI. The CDR3 runs to 13 residues. Losses at the gene ends were 7 bases for V and 4 bases for J; bases not matched to a gene: 1. The CDR3 DNA reads TGTGCCAGCACGACTAGCGGGTACAATGAGCAGTTCTTC. Translating it yields CASTTSGYNEQFF.

V and J are TRBV29-1 and TRBJ1-1, with D possibly being TRBD1 (6 bases). CDR1 and CDR2 from the germline V gene are SQVTM and ANQGSEA. The CDR3 length is 14 residues. V dropped 4 bases and J dropped 11 bases, with 23 bases sitting between them. CDR3 amino acids: CSVGTGTGARFAFF. CDR3 sequence (DNA): TGCAGCGTTGGAACCGGGACGGGGGCTCGATTCGCTTTCTTT.

In its sample, this clone was seen once. V usage is TRBV28 and J usage is TRBJ1-1; maybe TRBD1 (5 bases). The CDR3 is made up of 11 amino acids. Germline assignment: CDR1 MDHEN and CDR2 SYDVKM. The V gene lost 3 bases and the J gene lost 11 bases, with 10 bases spanning the gap. CDR3 nucleotide sequence: TGTGCCAGCAGTTTGACAGTCGTTGCTTTCTTT. This translates into CASSLTVVAFF.

The rearrangement joins TRBV7-8 to TRBJ1-3, with D possibly being TRBD1 (6 bases). CDR3 length: 19 residues. Germline assignment: CDR1 SGHVS and CDR2 FQNEAQ. The ends were cut back, 6 bases at V and 1 base at J, with 25 bases in the middle. Here the CDR3 DNA reads TGTGCCAGCAGTGGAAGTCTATTCAGGGGCATGGCTTCTGGAAACACCATATATTTT. This sequence encodes CASSGSLFRGMASGNTIYF. Complete variable domain (other parts from reference TRBV7-8 and TRBJ1-3): GAGVSQSPRYKVAKRGQDVALRCDPISGHVSLFWYQQALGQGPEFLTYFQNEAQLDKSGLPSDRFFAERPEGSVSTLKIQRTQQEDSAVYLCASSGSLFRGMASGNTIYFGEGSWLTVV.

This clone showed up just once. The rearrangement joins TRBV7-2 to TRBJ2-1; 7 nucleotides match TRBD1. Looked up from germline, CDR1 is SGHTA and CDR2 is FQGNSA. The CDR3 consists of 15 residues. V dropped 6 bases and J dropped 5; count of bases not matched to a gene: 10. The CDR3 region has the DNA TGTGCCAGCAGTCCCGGGACAGTTCCTAACAATGAGCAGTTCTTC. The encoded protein is CASSPGTVPNNEQFF.

The CDR3 protein is CASRVSGGRNEQFF. The CDR3 bases are TGTGCCAGCAGAGTTAGCGGGGGAAGGAATGAGCAGTTCTTC. V is TRBV2 and J is TRBJ2-1; 9 bases map to TRBD2. In germline, CDR1 is SNHLY, CDR2 FYNNEI. This CDR3 contains 14 residues. Unmatched junction bases numbered 7, after V lost 6 bases and J lost 7 bases.

This clone occurred once. Other DNA sequences in this sample translate to the same CDR3. CDR3 sequence: CASSLAGREEYEQYF. The CDR3 DNA reads TGCGCCAGCAGCTTGGCTGGCAGGGAAGAATACGAGCAGTACTTC. The chain employs TRBV5-1 and TRBJ2-7; D possibly corresponds to TRBD1 (5 bases). Trimming shortened V by 0 bases and J by 4 bases, and 14 bases separated the two germline ends. This CDR3 is 15 amino acids long. In germline, CDR1 is SGHRS, CDR2 YFSETQ.

For this clone: The junction departs from germline at one end; a sequencing error may be responsible. Distinct nucleotide sequences in the sample also encode this CDR3. The chain links TRBV29-1 to TRBJ1-2; D gene ambiguous. The CDR3 contains 13 residues. Germline CDR1 is SQVTM and CDR2 is ANQGSEA. CDR3 nucleotide sequence: TGCAGCGTTGTAAGGTCCGGGGAGGATGGCTACACTTTC. It specifies CSVVRSGEDGYTF. The full variable domain, with the rest looked up from reference TRBV29-1 and TRBJ1-2, is SAVISQKPSRDICQRGTSLTIQCQVDSQVTMMFWYRQQPGQSLTLIATANQGSEATYESGFVIDKFPISRPNLTFSTLTVSNMSPEDSSIYLCSVVRSGEDGYTFGSGTRLTVV.

The chain has TRBV5-6 and TRBJ2-7; 8 nucleotides align to TRBD2. J was trimmed by 5 bases and V by 3 bases; bases with no gene match: 10. The germline V gene encodes CDR1 SGHDT and CDR2 YYEEEE. The CDR3 is 15 residues long. The CDR3 DNA sequence: TGTGCCAGCAGCTCAAAAGCGGGAGCTCGACACGAGCAGTACTTC. This gives the protein CASSSKAGARHEQYF.

The chain combines TRBV6-5 with TRBJ2-3; perhaps TRBD2 as D (7 bases). Per the germline V gene, CDR1 is MNHEY and CDR2 is SVGAGI. V was trimmed by 3 bases and J by 4 bases, leaving 11 bases between them. This CDR3 spans 14 amino acids. The chain's CDR3 is CASSYREGADTQYF. In DNA form, the CDR3 reads TGTGCCAGCAGTTATAGGGAGGGGGCAGATACGCAGTATTTT.

The rearrangement links TRBV19 to TRBJ1-2, with 8 positions matching TRBD1. V lost 11 bases, J lost 7 bases, and 12 bases stayed unmatched. The CDR3 loop spans 13 amino acids. The germline gives CDR1 LNHDA, CDR2 SQIVND (reference sequence). The CDR3: CAGRSGQGIGYTF. In DNA form, the CDR3 reads TGTGCCGGAAGGTCCGGACAGGGCATTGGCTACACCTTC.

This clone is a singleton in its sample. The chain carries TRBV6-6 and TRBJ1-5; tentatively, D is TRBD1 (6 bases). Germline V gene data show CDR1 as MNHNY and CDR2 as SVGAGI (reference sequence). Trimming took 9 bases from V and 6 from J, leaving 21 bases between them. The CDR3 consists of 15 residues. This CDR3 is CASSPGGAYSQPQHF. The CDR3 DNA reads as TGTGCCAGTTCTCCGGGGGGGGCGTATTCTCAGCCCCAGCATTTT.

Comment on this clone: Other DNA sequences in the same sample also yield this CDR3. V is TRBV19 and J is TRBJ1-5; maybe TRBD1 (6 bases). The CDR3 totals 13 residues. Germline values: CDR1 LNHDA, CDR2 SQIVND (reference sequence). Trimming shortened V by 3 bases and J by 8 bases, and 11 bases separated the two germline ends. The CDR3 DNA reads TGTGCCAGTAGTATTGAAGGGGGGAAGCCCCAGCATTTT. It codes for CASSIEGGKPQHF. The full variable domain, with the rest looked up from reference TRBV19 and TRBJ1-5, is DGGITQSPKYLFRKEGQNVTLSCEQNLNHDAMYWYRQDPGQGLRLIYYSQIVNDFQKGDIAEGYSVSREKKESFPLTVTSAQKNPTAFYLCASSIEGGKPQHFGDGTRLSIL.

This clone was seen just once. The chain joins TRBV9 to TRBJ2-1; D is ambiguous. Looked up from germline, CDR1 is SGDLS and CDR2 is YYNGEE. The ends were cut back, 1 base at V and 0 bases at J, with 8 bases in the middle. This CDR3 spans 15 amino acids. CDR3 nucleotide sequence: TGTGCCAGCAGCGTAAGGGCTAGCTCCTACAATGAGCAGTTCTTC. Encoded protein: CASSVRASSYNEQFF.

CDR3 amino acids: CASSLLYLGGSNTEAFF. In DNA form, the CDR3 reads TGTGCCAGCAGTTTATTGTATCTGGGGGGGAGCAACACTGAAGCTTTCTTT. The chain combines TRBV28 with TRBJ1-1; the D gene is possibly TRBD1 (5 bases). CDR1 is MDHEN, CDR2 SYDVKM, per germline. V dropped 1 base and J dropped 2 bases, with 17 bases sitting between them. This CDR3 has 17 residues.

This chain uses TRBV19 with TRBJ2-3; D is possibly TRBD1 or TRBD2 (5 bases each). This CDR3 comprises 17 residues. V was pared by 4 bases and J by 3 bases, with 20 bases between. CDR1 LNHDA and CDR2 SQIVND come from the germline V gene (reference sequence). CDR3 protein: CASSNRRGAFGTDTQYF. The CDR3 DNA sequence: TGTGCCAGTAGTAATAGAAGAGGGGCATTCGGGACAGATACGCAGTATTTT.

The gene calls are TRBV7-9 and TRBJ1-4; perhaps TRBD1 as D (5 bases). Trimming left V 5 bases short and J 0 bases short, with 19 bases between. In germline, CDR1 is SEHNR, CDR2 FQNEAQ (reference sequence). The length of the CDR3 is 18 residues. Here the CDR3 DNA reads TGTGCCAGCAGCCCCCGGGGGGGGTCCAGCGCAACTAATGAAAAACTGTTTTTT. Its translation is CASSPRGGSSATNEKLFF.

This clone was recorded once. The gene calls are TRBV5-1 and TRBJ1-5; 8 bases agree with TRBD1. This CDR3 is built from 16 residues. Germline lookup yields CDR1 SGHRS and CDR2 YFSETQ. Germline trimming cut 0 bases from V and 1 base from J; bases unmatched to any gene: 3. The CDR3 bases are TGCGCCAGCAGCTTGGGGACAGGGTACAGCAATCAGCCCCAGCATTTT. Protein: CASSLGTGYSNQPQHF.

J is TRBJ2-7 and V is TRBV5-1; D is ambiguous. There are 12 residues in the CDR3. Looked up from germline, CDR1 is SGHRS and CDR2 is YFSETQ. V was shortened by 0 bases and J by 3 bases, with 4 bases between the two germline ends. The CDR3 DNA sequence: TGCGCCAGCAGCTTGGATCACTACGAGCAGTACTTC. Protein product: CASSLDHYEQYF.

This rearrangement joins TRBV4-3 to TRBJ2-2, with D possibly matching TRBD2 (6 bases). Germline CDR1 reads LGHNA; CDR2 reads YSLEER. Trimming pared 4 bases from V and 8 bases from J, leaving 14 bases between. The CDR3 has 14 residues. CDR3 loop: CASSPGTGPGELFF. The DNA for the CDR3 is TGCGCCAGCAGCCCCGGGACTGGCCCTGGGGAGCTGTTTTTT.

Worth noting for this clone: This sample also contains other DNA sequences that code for the same CDR3. The chain uses TRBV5-1 and TRBJ2-3; D remains ambiguous. Germline V gene lookup returns CDR1 SGHRS and CDR2 YFSETQ. The CDR3 totals 15 residues. The V gene lost 4 bases and the J gene lost 0 bases, with 12 bases spanning the gap. The CDR3 spells CASSVAGSSTDTQYF. The CDR3 region has the DNA TGCGCCAGCAGCGTTGCTGGATCTAGCACAGATACGCAGTATTTT.

V and J are TRBV5-1 and TRBJ1-4; D gene unclear. Trimming left V 2 bases short and J 10 bases short, with 9 bases between. The CDR3 contains 12 residues. Germline assignment: CDR1 SGHRS and CDR2 YFSETQ. CDR3 coding DNA: TGCGCCAGCAGCTTTGGGGAGGGAAAACTGTTTTTT. Protein product: CASSFGEGKLFF.

The chain has TRBV10-3 and TRBJ2-1; maybe TRBD2 (6 bases). The CDR3 runs 13 residues. Looked up from germline, CDR1 is ENHRY and CDR2 is SYGVKD. The V end lost 3 bases, the J end lost 9 bases, and 12 bases lay between the germline ends. The CDR3 DNA is TGTGCCATCAGTGACAACCGAGCGGGTGAGCAGTTCTTC. The encoded protein is CAISDNRAGEQFF.